The 27 T cell receptor beta chains below come from one sample, sequenced in a study of T cells in Graves' hyperthyroidism and ophthalmopathy. Researchers took RNA transcripts and amplified the TCR beta CDR3 regions from them. The HTBI primer set served for first-round RT-PCR of the TCR CDR3. TCRdb re-analysed the multiplex PCR reads in MiXCR, keeping a single row per CDR3 protein. The top ten clones hold 12% of a sample with fewer than 750,000 distinct CDR3 sequences, about 15% of them seen once. The sequenced sample consisted of blood. These receptors all stem from a woman in her forties or fifties with Graves' ophthalmopathy.

The table lists this clonotype with a few counts. The chain links TRBV20-1 to TRBJ2-7; D call uncertain. CDR1 and CDR2 (germline): DFQATT, SNEGSKA (reference sequence). The V and J ends lost 3 bases and 4 bases respectively, with 16 bases between them. The CDR3 is 14 residues long. CDR3 region: CSARKRDSKYEQYF. The CDR3 coding sequence is TGCAGTGCTAGGAAGAGAGATTCAAAGTACGAGCAGTACTTC.

The chain joins TRBV20-1 to TRBJ2-5; D is ambiguous. V dropped 3 bases and J dropped 2 bases, with 10 bases sitting between them. CDR1 DFQATT and CDR2 SNEGSKA come from the germline V gene (reference sequence). CDR3 length: 13 residues. The CDR3 nucleotides read TGCAGTGCTAGTATAACAGTTCAAGAGACCCAGTACTTC. Translated, it gives CSASITVQETQYF.

This clonotype was picked up a small number of times. The chain has TRBV7-9 and TRBJ1-1; tentative D call: TRBD1 (5 bases). The CDR3 length is 15 residues. Per the germline V gene, CDR1 is SEHNR and CDR2 is FQNEAQ (reference sequence). Trimming pared 5 bases from V and 7 bases from J, leaving 20 bases between. The CDR3 loop reads CASSASSWTTLEAFF. CDR3 coding DNA: TGTGCCAGCAGCGCTTCATCCTGGACAACGCTTGAAGCTTTCTTT. Based on the CDR3 plus reference TRBV7-9 and TRBJ1-1, the full variable domain is DTGVSQNPRHKITKRGQNVTFRCDPISEHNRLYWYRQTLGQGPEFLTYFQNEAQLEKSRLLSDRFSAERPKGSFSTLEIQRTEQGDSAMYLCASSASSWTTLEAFFGQGTRLTVV.

This clonotype has just a few counts. The chain recombines TRBV7-3 with TRBJ2-2; no definite D call. Trimming removed 0 bases at V and 3 bases at J, with 5 bases between. Germline V gives CDR1 SGHTA, CDR2 FQGTGA. The CDR3 is made up of 14 amino acids. The CDR3, as DNA: TGTGCCAGCAGCTTAACTGGGGACACCGGGGAGCTGTTTTTT. Translated: CASSLTGDTGELFF.

The chain couples TRBV7-8 to TRBJ2-7; 8 nucleotides agree with TRBD2. CDR1 and CDR2 (germline): SGHVS, FQNEAQ. The CDR3 contains 12 residues. With 7 bases clipped from V and 6 bases from J, the junction kept 5 bases outside the gene matches. The CDR3 coding sequence is TGTGCCAGCAACCGGGGGGGGTCCGAGCAGTACTTC. It specifies CASNRGGSEQYF.

The V call is TRBV9, the J call TRBJ2-1; the match to TRBD2 covers 7 bases. The CDR3 spans 16 residues. Trimming removed 4 bases from V and 2 bases from J; junction bases left unmatched: 9. Germline V gene lookup returns CDR1 SGDLS and CDR2 YYNGEE. The CDR3 DNA reads as TGTGCCAGCAGCCCCCAGGGCGGGAGTGCCTACAATGAGCAGTTCTTC. It specifies CASSPQGGSAYNEQFF.

This clonotype was detected many times. The CDR3 reads CASSLKAGRAGELFF. The CDR3 nucleotides are TGTGCCAGCAGCTTAAAGGCAGGGAGGGCCGGGGAGCTGTTTTTT. This chain joins TRBV7-3 and TRBJ2-2; 7 nucleotides agree with TRBD2. Germline CDR1 reads SGHTA; CDR2 reads FQGTGA. V was pared by 1 base and J by 6 bases, with 5 bases of the junction left unmatched. The CDR3 loop spans 15 amino acids.

The table lists this clonotype with a few counts. This chain uses TRBV9 with TRBJ2-3; a weak D match, TRBD1 (5 bases). This CDR3 is 12 amino acids long. The V gene lost 4 bases and the J gene lost 7 bases, with 10 bases spanning the gap. Germline V gene data show CDR1 as SGDLS and CDR2 as YYNGEE. In DNA form, the CDR3 reads TGTGCCAGCAGCCGACAGAAGAATACGCAGTATTTT. It yields the protein CASSRQKNTQYF.

The V gene is TRBV19, the J gene TRBJ2-3, with D perhaps matching TRBD2 (5 bases). Germline CDR1 LNHDA, CDR2 SQIVND (reference sequence). CDR3 length: 15 amino acids. V shed 5 bases and J shed 5 bases, with 17 bases lying between them. The chain's CDR3 is CASSPSSGWIDTQYF. Written as DNA, the CDR3 is TGTGCCAGTAGTCCCAGCTCGGGATGGATAGATACGCAGTATTTT.

The genes are TRBV7-3 and TRBJ2-3; TRBD2 matches at 7 bases. Per germline, CDR1 SGHTA and CDR2 FQGTGA. The CDR3 consists of 16 residues. Trimming removed 1 base from V and 0 bases from J; junction bases left unmatched: 4. In nucleotides, the CDR3 is TGTGCCAGCAGCTTAAGAGTTAGCGGGAGCACAGATACGCAGTATTTT. Its protein is CASSLRVSGSTDTQYF. Together with reference TRBV7-3 and TRBJ2-3, the CDR3 gives the full variable domain: GAGVSQTPSNKVTEKGKYVELRCDPISGHTALYWYRQSLGQGPEFLIYFQGTGAADDSGLPNDRFFAVRPEGSVSTLKIQRTERGDSAVYLCASSLRVSGSTDTQYFGPGTRLTVL.

This clonotype came up many times. V usage is TRBV20-1 and J usage is TRBJ1-5; 7 bases are a match to TRBD1. The CDR3 is 14 amino acids. CDR1 is DFQATT, CDR2 SNEGSKA, per germline (reference sequence). Trimming cost V 3 bases and J 2 bases; bases outside gene matches: 4. The CDR3 sequence: CSARVTGGNQPQHF. The DNA for the CDR3 is TGCAGTGCTAGGGTTACAGGGGGCAATCAGCCCCAGCATTTT.

This clonotype was picked up many times. The genes are TRBV12-5 and TRBJ1-1; the match to TRBD1 covers 9 bases. The J segment lost 4 bases and the V segment lost 2 bases, leaving 5 bases of the junction unmatched. The length of the CDR3 is 15 residues. Germline V gene data show CDR1 as LGHNT and CDR2 as FRNRAP. Written as DNA, the CDR3 is TGTGCTAGTGGTTTGACGGAGGACAGGGGCACTGAAGCTTTCTTT. It translates to CASGLTEDRGTEAFF.

The chain is built from TRBV29-1 and TRBJ2-3, with TRBD1 matching 11 bases. The V segment lost 3 bases and the J segment 2 bases; nucleotides outside the gene matches: 1. The CDR3 is 14 amino acids. Per the germline V gene, CDR1 is SQVTM and CDR2 is ANQGSEA. CDR3 protein: CSVEGQGDTDTQYF. The CDR3 nucleotides read TGCAGCGTTGAGGGACAGGGGGACACAGATACGCAGTATTTT.

Regarding this clonotype: It may be a read error: a sequence one base away is much more abundant. The V and J genes are TRBV24-1 and TRBJ2-1; 9 bases line up with TRBD1. From germline, CDR1 is KGHDR and CDR2 SFDVKD. V lost 4 bases, J lost 8 bases, and 8 bases stayed unmatched. The CDR3 has 15 residues. The CDR3 DNA reads TGTGCCACCAGTGAGCGGACAGGGGAACACCATGAGCAGTTCTTC. Translating it yields CATSERTGEHHEQFF.

This clonotype was counted only a few times. V and J are TRBV7-8 and TRBJ2-5; unclear D gene. Germline CDR1 is SGHVS and CDR2 is FQNEAQ. The CDR3 covers 12 residues. The ends were cut back, 1 base at V and 7 bases at J, with 7 bases in the middle. Here the CDR3 reads CASSLVSGTQYF. CDR3 DNA sequence: TGTGCCAGCAGCTTAGTGTCGGGGACCCAGTACTTC.

This clonotype showed up many times. This chain joins TRBV12-3 or TRBV12-4 and TRBJ1-5; no definite D call. The CDR3 is 15 residues long. V was shortened by 2 bases and J by 6 bases, with 14 bases between the two germline ends. This CDR3 is CASSLNSNLGQPQHF. CDR3 nucleotide sequence: TGTGCCAGCAGTTTAAACAGCAACCTAGGTCAGCCCCAGCATTTT.

This clonotype occurred many times. V gene TRBV12-3 or TRBV12-4 combines with J gene TRBJ2-3; 8 bases are shared with TRBD2. J was trimmed by 2 bases and V by 6 bases; bases with no gene match: 1. This CDR3 has 13 amino acids. The CDR3 nucleotides read TGTGCCAGCAGACTAGCGGCCACAGATACGCAGTATTTT. It codes for CASRLAATDTQYF.

This clonotype was recorded a few times. The genes are TRBV6-2 or TRBV6-3 and TRBJ2-3; D might be TRBD2 (6 bases). The CDR3 is 14 amino acids. With 6 bases removed from V and 2 bases from J, the gap between germline ends came to 12 bases. Per the germline V gene, CDR1 is MNHEY and CDR2 is SVGEGT. The CDR3 region is CASRIGTLTDTQYF. In DNA, the CDR3 is TGTGCCAGCAGAATCGGGACTCTCACAGATACGCAGTATTTT.

This clonotype came up a few times. The V call is TRBV27, the J call TRBJ2-1; D unclear. Trimming shortened V by 5 bases and J by 0 bases, and 11 bases separated the two germline ends. This CDR3 has 15 amino acids. The germline gives CDR1 MNHEY, CDR2 SMNVEV (reference sequence). The CDR3 loop is CASSPSYGSYNEQFF. The CDR3 DNA is TGTGCCAGCAGTCCTTCTTACGGCTCCTACAATGAGCAGTTCTTC.

This clonotype was counted at least ten times. The chain has TRBV20-1 and TRBJ2-2, with D tentatively TRBD2 (6 bases). Per germline, CDR1 DFQATT and CDR2 SNEGSKA (reference sequence). The CDR3 is 13 amino acids. Trimming cost V 4 bases and J 5 bases, with 11 bases left between them. The chain's CDR3 is CSANRRGTGELFF. For the CDR3, the DNA is TGCAGTGCTAACCGACGGGGGACCGGGGAGCTGTTTTTT.

Ten or more counts support this clonotype. The chain links TRBV28 to TRBJ1-5; tentatively, D is TRBD1 (5 bases). CDR3 length: 13 amino acids. With 4 bases removed from V and 5 bases from J, the gap between germline ends came to 9 bases. Germline CDR1 MDHEN, CDR2 SYDVKM. CDR3 residues: CASSSGGDQPQHF. The CDR3 region has the DNA TGTGCCAGCAGTTCGGGGGGAGATCAGCCCCAGCATTTT.

This clonotype was recorded a few times. V and J are TRBV3-1 and TRBJ2-5; D call uncertain. The germline CDR1 and CDR2 sequences are LGHDT and YNNKEL (reference sequence). Between the trimmed V and J ends, which lost 4 bases and 6 bases, there was a span of 18 bases. The CDR3 sequence is 15 residues long. CDR3 nucleotides: TGTGCCAGCAGCCCCCGGACCCTGATCGGAAAGACCCAGTACTTC. Protein sequence: CASSPRTLIGKTQYF.

The V gene is TRBV5-1, the J gene TRBJ2-2; 7 bases match TRBD1. Germline trimming cut 2 bases from V and 8 bases from J; bases unmatched to any gene: 12. The CDR3 extends over 16 amino acids. The germline V gene encodes CDR1 SGHRS and CDR2 YFSETQ. CDR3 amino acids: CASSFRTGPTPGELFF. The DNA for the CDR3 is TGCGCCAGCAGCTTTAGGACAGGACCGACCCCAGGGGAGCTGTTTTTT.

This clonotype was found many times. The chain couples TRBV30 to TRBJ2-7; D remains ambiguous. From germline, CDR1 is GTSNPN and CDR2 SVGIG (reference sequence). The V and J ends lost 0 bases and 2 bases respectively, with 2 bases between them. This CDR3 is built from 11 residues. In nucleotides, the CDR3 is TGTGCCTGGAGTGTCACCTACGAGCAGTACTTC. It translates to CAWSVTYEQYF.

This clonotype was counted many times. The V gene is TRBV6-5, the J gene TRBJ1-3; perhaps TRBD1 as D (6 bases). The CDR3 contains 18 residues. The V end lost 2 bases, the J end lost 4 bases, and 21 bases lay between the germline ends. Germline CDR1 and CDR2: MNHEY and SVGAGI. The CDR3 sequence: CASSYDVWGRGLGNTIYF. Written as DNA, the CDR3 is TGTGCCAGCAGTTACGATGTATGGGGGCGAGGACTCGGAAACACCATATATTTT.

This clonotype was detected many times. V and J are TRBV27 and TRBJ2-7, with 12 bases fitting TRBD1. Germline lookup yields CDR1 MNHEY and CDR2 SMNVEV (reference sequence). The trim removed 4 bases at V and 2 bases at J, leaving 6 bases unmatched. The CDR3 has 16 residues. The CDR3 DNA follows: TGTGCCAGCAGTTCTCCCCGGGACAGGGGGCCCTACGAGCAGTACTTC. Protein sequence: CASSSPRDRGPYEQYF.

This clonotype has ten or more counts. V and J are TRBV7-2 and TRBJ1-1; D remains unclear. V was pared by 1 base and J by 11 bases, with 5 bases between. Per germline, CDR1 SGHTA and CDR2 FQGNSA. This CDR3 region has 10 residues. This chain's CDR3 is CASSLDGAFF. The DNA of the CDR3 is TGTGCCAGCAGCTTAGATGGGGCTTTCTTT.